What follows are 5 T cell receptor beta chains derived from one specimen sequenced in a study of cytomegalovirus exposure and HLA in healthy donors. Use of 60 Vbeta and 13 Jbeta primers characterized the PCR. TCRdb keeps only in-frame clones here, not all; method: immunoSEQ multiplex PCR. The data show tens of thousands of clones, 84% seen once. What was sequenced was PBMCs. Receptor source: a woman aged 18-30 years in good health and CMV-seronegative.

This chain uses TRBV19 with TRBJ2-1; D perhaps matches TRBD1 (6 bases). Trimming shortened V by 7 bases and J by 6 bases, and 19 bases separated the two germline ends. Germline CDR1 LNHDA, CDR2 SQIVND (reference sequence). There are 15 residues in the CDR3. CDR3 in amino acids: CASTEQGYTPNEQFF. The DNA of the CDR3 is TGTGCCAGTACGGAACAGGGATATACCCCCAATGAGCAGTTCTTC.

This clone came up once. The V gene is TRBV19, the J gene TRBJ2-5, with D perhaps TRBD1 (5 bases). The J call is in doubt because the DNA end fits TRBJ2-7 better. Germline values: CDR1 LNHDA, CDR2 SQIVND (reference sequence). This CDR3 has 15 amino acids. The CDR3 DNA sequence: TGTGCCAGTAGTTTCGACAGCCAGACTTCCTACGAGCAGTACTTC. Translated, it gives CASSFDSQTSYEQYF.

This chain links TRBV7-2 with TRBJ2-7, with 7 bases that match TRBD2. The germline gives CDR1 SGHTA, CDR2 FQGNSA. J gave up 0 bases and V 4 bases, and 15 bases lay outside the gene matches. This CDR3 has 18 amino acids. The CDR3: CASSSSPASGFTSYEQYF. CDR3 nucleotide sequence: TGTGCCAGCAGCTCCTCACCGGCTAGCGGCTTTACCTCCTACGAGCAGTACTTC.

The chain combines TRBV7-9 with TRBJ2-1; 10 nucleotides agree with TRBD2. This CDR3 is 17 amino acids long. The V segment lost 4 bases and the J segment 4 bases; nucleotides outside the gene matches: 10. Germline V gives CDR1 SEHNR, CDR2 FQNEAQ (reference sequence). CDR3 protein: CASSSLGLAGVYNEQFF. The CDR3 DNA is TGTGCCAGCAGCTCCTTGGGCCTAGCGGGGGTGTACAATGAGCAGTTCTTC.

The rearrangement uses TRBV20-1 and TRBJ2-7; D unresolved. The germline CDR1 and CDR2 sequences are DFQATT and SNEGSKA (reference sequence). Trimming pared 6 bases from V and 5 bases from J, leaving 11 bases between. The CDR3 length is 11 residues. For the CDR3, the DNA is TGCAGTGCCGCCGAGGTGAACGAGCAGTACTTC. It is translated as CSAAEVNEQYF.